One and the same sample provided the 9 T cell receptor beta chains below, sequenced in a study of Ad26.COV2.S vaccination and SARS-CoV-2 variants. Treatment denoted: some 20 received Ad26.COV2.S at low or high dose, single or two shots; 5 received placebo; per-sample allocation not given. Samples analyzed were those drawn on day 63 after the first vaccine or placebo injection. Some clones are missing from TCRdb's copy, which holds only in-frame ones; the method was immunoSEQ multiplex PCR. This table holds 360,000 or so clones, 70% to 90% found once. The source was peripheral blood, collected in a trial of Ad26.COV2.S vaccine versus placebo. These receptors were taken from a person between 18 and 65 years old who received the Ad26.COV2.S COVID-19 vaccine or a placebo.

The chain combines TRBV30 with TRBJ1-6; the D gene is possibly TRBD1 (5 bases). The V and J ends lost 1 base and 7 bases respectively, with 8 bases between them. Germline values: CDR1 GTSNPN, CDR2 SVGIG (reference sequence). This CDR3 spans 13 amino acids. CDR3 sequence reads: CAWSADTNSPLHF. CDR3 nucleotides: TGTGCCTGGAGTGCGGACACGAATTCACCCCTCCACTTT.

The V gene is TRBV7-9, the J gene TRBJ2-1, with a possible D match to TRBD1 (6 bases). The CDR3 extends over 14 amino acids. V was shortened by 6 bases and J by 4 bases, with 13 bases between the two germline ends. The germline CDR1 and CDR2 sequences are SEHNR and FQNEAQ (reference sequence). The chain's CDR3 is CASRGADFYNEQFF. CDR3 nucleotides: TGTGCCAGCAGGGGGGCGGACTTTTACAATGAGCAGTTCTTC.

The chain recombines TRBV6-5 with TRBJ1-2, with D possibly matching TRBD1 (5 bases). The CDR3 length is 13 residues. V lost 2 bases to trimming and J lost 5 bases, with 9 bases between them. Germline CDR1 reads MNHEY; CDR2 reads SVGAGI. The CDR3 sequence: CASSYRTFYGYTF. The CDR3, as DNA: TGTGCCAGCAGTTACCGGACATTTTATGGCTACACCTTC.

The V call is TRBV5-1, the J call TRBJ2-7; 10 bases line up with TRBD2. The length of the CDR3 is 15 residues. The germline CDR1 and CDR2 sequences are SGHRS and YFSETQ. J lost 4 bases, V lost 2 bases, and 6 bases had no gene match. This chain's CDR3 is CASSFGLAGEYEQYF. The DNA of the CDR3 is TGCGCCAGCAGCTTTGGGCTAGCGGGAGAGTACGAGCAGTACTTC. Complete variable domain (other parts from reference TRBV5-1 and TRBJ2-7): KAGVTQTPRYLIKTRGQQVTLSCSPISGHRSVSWYQQTPGQGLQFLFEYFSETQRNKGNFPGRFSGRQFSNSRSEMNVSTLELGDSALYLCASSFGLAGEYEQYFGPGTRLTVT.

The chain couples TRBV18 to TRBJ2-3; D remains unclear. This CDR3 region has 11 residues. Looked up from germline, CDR1 is KGHSH and CDR2 is LQKENI. Trimming removed 2 bases at V and 6 bases at J, with 3 bases between. Written as DNA, the CDR3 is TGTGCCAGCTCACCAGGGGATACGCAGTATTTT. This translates into CASSPGDTQYF.

J is TRBJ1-5 and V is TRBV10-3; D call uncertain. Germline-derived CDR1 and CDR2 are ENHRY and SYGVKD. The CDR3 spans 18 residues. The V end lost 0 bases, the J end lost 2 bases, and 17 bases lay between the germline ends. The CDR3: CAISESFGGRLGNQPQHF. The CDR3 nucleotides read TGTGCCATCAGTGAGTCATTCGGCGGGAGGTTGGGCAATCAGCCCCAGCATTTT.

The chain uses TRBV7-9 and TRBJ2-7; 10 nucleotides line up with TRBD1. V dropped 5 bases and J dropped 1; count of bases not matched to a gene: 5. Germline CDR1 is SEHNR and CDR2 is FQNEAQ (reference sequence). There are 15 residues in the CDR3. The CDR3 spells CASSQPDRGSYEQYF. DNA for the CDR3: TGTGCCAGCAGCCAGCCGGACAGGGGGTCCTACGAGCAGTACTTC.

This chain uses TRBV5-1 with TRBJ2-2; 8 bases fit TRBD2. The germline V gene encodes CDR1 SGHRS and CDR2 YFSETQ. The CDR3 contains 15 residues. V gave up 7 bases and J gave up 0 bases; unmatched junction bases: 5. CDR3 sequence: CASGILAANTGELFF. CDR3 coding DNA: TGCGCCAGCGGGATACTAGCGGCGAACACCGGGGAGCTGTTTTTT.

This chain links TRBV6-1 with TRBJ1-6; no clear D gene. The length of the CDR3 is 17 residues. Germline V gives CDR1 MNHNS, CDR2 SASEGT. V was clipped by 2 bases and J by 7 bases, with 18 bases between them. CDR3 amino acids: CASSEPPGLTTNSPLHF. As DNA, the CDR3 is TGTGCCAGCAGTGAACCCCCGGGCCTCACGACAAATTCACCCCTCCACTTT.